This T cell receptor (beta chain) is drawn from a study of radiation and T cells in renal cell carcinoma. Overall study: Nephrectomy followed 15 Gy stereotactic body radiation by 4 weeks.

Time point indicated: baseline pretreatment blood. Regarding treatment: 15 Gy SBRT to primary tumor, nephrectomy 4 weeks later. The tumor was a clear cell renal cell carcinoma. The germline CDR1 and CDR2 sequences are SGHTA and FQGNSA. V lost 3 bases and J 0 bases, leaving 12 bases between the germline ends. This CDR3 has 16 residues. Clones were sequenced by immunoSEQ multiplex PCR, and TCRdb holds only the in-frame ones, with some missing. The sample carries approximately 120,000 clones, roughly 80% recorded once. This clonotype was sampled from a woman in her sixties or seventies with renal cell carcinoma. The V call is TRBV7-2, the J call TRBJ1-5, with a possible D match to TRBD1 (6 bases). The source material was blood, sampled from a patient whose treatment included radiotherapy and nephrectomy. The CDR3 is CASSFRTAISNQPQHF. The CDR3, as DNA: TGTGCCAGCAGCTTTAGGACAGCCATTAGCAATCAGCCCCAGCATTTT.